A single sample gave rise to the 29 T cell receptor beta chains below, sequenced in a study of cytomegalovirus exposure and HLA in healthy donors. 60 Vbeta and 13 Jbeta primers were used in PCR. Using immunoSEQ multiplex PCR, the repertoire was profiled, and TCRdb retains in-frame clones only, with some absent. Here the sample spans over 65,000 clones, 75% to 85% being singletons. Sequenced sample: PBMCs. The receptors come from a woman aged 40 to 50 in good health and CMV-seropositive.

As DNA, the CDR3 is TGTGCCACCACGGACAGGGCGTCGAACATTCAGTACTTC. It yields the protein CATTDRASNIQYF. The rearrangement uses TRBV6-5 and TRBJ2-4; 8 bases align to TRBD1. The germline CDR1 and CDR2 sequences are MNHEY and SVGAGI. The V gene end was trimmed by 10 bases and the J gene end by 7 bases; junction bases not matched to a gene: 9. This CDR3 has 13 residues.

The chain joins TRBV5-1 to TRBJ2-7; D might be TRBD2 (5 bases). Germline loops: CDR1 SGHRS, CDR2 YFSETQ. The V gene lost 7 bases and the J gene lost 2 bases, with 19 bases spanning the gap. This CDR3 spans 15 amino acids. CDR3 sequence: CASRPVRANPYEQYF. CDR3 sequence (DNA): TGCGCCAGCCGACCGGTGAGGGCCAACCCCTACGAGCAGTACTTC.

The J gene is TRBJ2-7, the V gene TRBV19; 7 bases fit TRBD1. Per the germline V gene, CDR1 is LNHDA and CDR2 is SQIVND (reference sequence). The CDR3 has 12 residues. Unmatched junction bases numbered 5, after V lost 10 bases and J lost 2 bases. CDR3 DNA: TGTGCCACGCGACAGGGAGCCTACGAGCAGTACTTC. It yields the protein CATRQGAYEQYF.

The chain combines TRBV11-1 with TRBJ1-2, with D possibly being TRBD1 (5 bases). The CDR3 is made up of 15 amino acids. Trimming removed 5 bases from V and 0 bases from J, with 13 bases in between. The germline CDR1 and CDR2 sequences are SGHAT and FQDESV (reference sequence). The CDR3 nucleotides read TGTGCCAGCAGCCTCTTCCGGGGGGCTAACTATGGCTACACCTTC. Translation gives CASSLFRGANYGYTF.

The genes are TRBV6-5 and TRBJ1-6; 8 nucleotides agree with TRBD1. V dropped 6 bases and J dropped 11; count of bases not matched to a gene: 9. This CDR3 is 14 amino acids long. CDR1 and CDR2 (germline): MNHEY, SVGAGI. CDR3 region: CASSLRQGTTPLHF. CDR3 nucleotides: TGTGCCAGCAGCCTCCGACAGGGGACGACACCCCTCCACTTT.

This chain connects TRBV2 to TRBJ2-7, with D maybe TRBD2 (5 bases). Deletions cut 7 bases from V and 0 bases from J, with 13 bases between. The germline V gene encodes CDR1 SNHLY and CDR2 FYNNEI. This CDR3 has 14 amino acids. The CDR3 nucleotides read TGTGCCAGCATGGGGAGCGTGGGCTCCTACGAGCAGTACTTC. Amino acid sequence: CASMGSVGSYEQYF. The whole variable domain, filled in from reference TRBV2 and TRBJ2-7, reads EPEVTQTPSHQVTQMGQEVILRCVPISNHLYFYWYRQILGQKVEFLVSFYNNEISEKSEIFDDQFSVERPDGSNFTLKIRSTKLEDSAMYFCASMGSVGSYEQYFGPGTRLTVT.

The DNA for the CDR3 is TGTGCCAGCAGTATCTATCTAGGAGGCAATGAGCAGTTCTTC. This codes for CASSIYLGGNEQFF. The gene calls are TRBV6-1 and TRBJ2-1; a weak D match, TRBD2 (5 bases). This CDR3 contains 14 residues. Trimming left V 5 bases short and J 6 bases short, with 14 bases between. Germline assignment: CDR1 MNHNS and CDR2 SASEGT.

The chain is built from TRBV30 and TRBJ1-1; D unresolved. CDR1 is GTSNPN, CDR2 SVGIG, per germline (reference sequence). V lost 0 bases, J lost 1 base, and 18 bases lay in between. This CDR3 has 17 residues. Written as DNA, the CDR3 is TGTGCCTGGAGTGTAACCCGGGGTCCCCCAAAGAACACTGAAGCTTTCTTT. Translation gives CAWSVTRGPPKNTEAFF.

This clone was observed once. The chain employs TRBV28 and TRBJ1-2; TRBD1 is a possible D gene (5 bases). Trimming cost V 0 bases and J 1 base, with 6 bases left between them. The CDR3 is made up of 14 amino acids. Germline V gene lookup returns CDR1 MDHEN and CDR2 SYDVKM. CDR3 coding DNA: TGTGCCAGCAGTTTATGGCAGGGTAACTATGGCTACACCTTC. Translated: CASSLWQGNYGYTF.

This clone appeared a single time. The chain links TRBV11-2 to TRBJ2-1, with a weak D call TRBD2 (5 bases). The CDR3 has 14 residues. Trimming shortened V by 5 bases and J by 6 bases, and 14 bases separated the two germline ends. Germline CDR1 reads SGHAT; CDR2 reads FQNNGV. CDR3 in DNA: TGTGCCAGCAGCCCCGGCTTCGGGGTCAATGAGCAGTTCTTC. Amino acids: CASSPGFGVNEQFF.

The rearrangement uses TRBV7-2 and TRBJ1-2; possible D gene TRBD1, 5 bases. V was pared by 1 base and J by 0 bases, with 9 bases between. The germline CDR1 and CDR2 sequences are SGHTA and FQGNSA. The length of the CDR3 is 15 residues. The CDR3 coding sequence is TGTGCCAGCAGCTTAGGGGGCACTCCTAACTATGGCTACACCTTC. Translated: CASSLGGTPNYGYTF.

This sequence joins TRBV9 and TRBJ2-4, with 9 bases that match TRBD1. The germline V gene encodes CDR1 SGDLS and CDR2 YYNGEE. J lost 8 bases, V lost 6 bases, and 9 bases had no gene match. There are 14 residues in the CDR3. CDR3 coding DNA: TGTGCCAGCACCCCCACAGGGGGCCTTGACATTCAGTACTTC. It translates to CASTPTGGLDIQYF.

The chain links TRBV25-1 to TRBJ1-1, with D unclear. V was cut by 5 bases and J by 1 base, with 5 bases left in between. CDR1 is MGHDK, CDR2 SYGVNS, per germline. The CDR3 loop spans 12 amino acids. The CDR3: CASSSGNTEAFF. CDR3 DNA sequence: TGTGCCAGCAGTTCAGGGAACACTGAAGCTTTCTTT.

V is TRBV15 and J is TRBJ2-5, with D perhaps TRBD2 (7 bases). The CDR3 loop spans 13 amino acids. Trimming shortened V by 8 bases and J by 2 bases, and 12 bases separated the two germline ends. Germline assignment: CDR1 LNHNV and CDR2 YYDKDF (reference sequence). The CDR3 sequence: CATAGGPQETQYF. In nucleotides, the CDR3 is TGTGCCACCGCCGGGGGGCCTCAAGAGACCCAGTACTTC. Based on the CDR3 plus reference TRBV15 and TRBJ2-5, the full variable domain is DAMVIQNPRYQVTQFGKPVTLSCSQTLNHNVMYWYQQKSSQAPKLLFHYYDKDFNNEADTPDNFQSRRPNTSFCFLDIRSPGLGDTAMYLCATAGGPQETQYFGPGTRLLVL.

In DNA, the CDR3 is TGTGCCAGCAGGAGGACTAGCGGGTTCCCTAGCACAGATACGCAGTATTTT. Amino acid sequence: CASRRTSGFPSTDTQYF. The chain employs TRBV21-1 and TRBJ2-3; TRBD2 is the table's D call, not checked against the DNA. TRBV21-1 is noted as a pseudogene. The CDR3 covers 17 residues.

The rearrangement links TRBV25-1 to TRBJ2-7, with D uncertain. The V gene's germline CDR1 is MGHDK and CDR2 SYGVNS. Deletions cut 1 base from V and 4 bases from J, with 8 bases between. The CDR3 runs to 13 residues. In DNA form, the CDR3 reads TGTGCCAGCAGTGAATCCCCCCAATACGAGCAGTACTTC. This codes for CASSESPQYEQYF.

This sequence joins TRBV4-2 and TRBJ2-7; D is possibly TRBD1 (6 bases). The V and J ends lost 3 bases and 7 bases respectively, with 13 bases between them. Germline values: CDR1 LGHNA, CDR2 YNFKEQ. The CDR3 runs to 13 residues. Written as DNA, the CDR3 is TGTGCCAGCAGCCAGCCAGGGGTCGGGGAGCAGTACTTC. Translating it yields CASSQPGVGEQYF.

The V call is TRBV7-9, the J call TRBJ1-3; D gene uncertain. Trimming took off 8 bases at V and 8 bases at J, with 16 bases between the two ends. This CDR3 comprises 13 residues. Germline V gene lookup returns CDR1 SEHNR and CDR2 FQNEAQ (reference sequence). This CDR3 reads CASPKSGRDTIYF. CDR3 nucleotides: TGTGCCAGCCCTAAATCGGGGAGGGACACCATATATTTT. Full variable domain (outside the CDR3, taken from reference TRBV7-9 and TRBJ1-3): DTGVSQNPRHKITKRGQNVTFRCDPISEHNRLYWYRQTLGQGPEFLTYFQNEAQLEKSRLLSDRFSAERPKGSFSTLEIQRTEQGDSAMYLCASPKSGRDTIYFGEGSWLTVV.

The chain is built from TRBV18 and TRBJ2-5; TRBD2 aligns across 7 bases. After removal of 2 bases from V and 4 bases from J, the junction contained 7 bases not matched to a gene. CDR1 and CDR2 from the germline V gene are KGHSH and LQKENI. The CDR3 covers 15 residues. CDR3 in amino acids: CASSPFGGSSETQYF. The DNA of the CDR3 is TGTGCCAGCTCACCATTCGGGGGGTCCTCAGAGACCCAGTACTTC.

The chain combines TRBV30 with TRBJ1-4; tentative D call: TRBD1 (5 bases). Germline-derived CDR1 and CDR2 are GTSNPN and SVGIG (reference sequence). The CDR3 sequence is 13 residues long. The V gene lost 5 bases and the J gene lost 7 bases, with 14 bases spanning the gap. The CDR3 loop reads CAWAPGGVEKLFF. Here the CDR3 DNA reads TGTGCCTGGGCCCCGGGGGGGGTTGAAAAACTGTTTTTT.

This sequence joins TRBV19 and TRBJ2-3; 7 bases match TRBD1. CDR1 LNHDA and CDR2 SQIVND come from the germline V gene (reference sequence). The CDR3 contains 12 residues. Trimming cost V 10 bases and J 7 bases; bases outside gene matches: 8. CDR3 nucleotide sequence: TGTGCCACCACTGAACAGGGGTATACGCAGTATTTT. Its translation is CATTEQGYTQYF. Filled out from reference TRBV19 and TRBJ2-3, the complete variable domain reads DGGITQSPKYLFRKEGQNVTLSCEQNLNHDAMYWYRQDPGQGLRLIYYSQIVNDFQKGDIAEGYSVSREKKESFPLTVTSAQKNPTAFYLCATTEQGYTQYFGPGTRLTVL.

The rearrangement uses TRBV5-6 and TRBJ2-7, with D perhaps TRBD1 (5 bases). The germline CDR1 and CDR2 sequences are SGHDT and YYEEEE. V was clipped by 4 bases and J by 3 bases, with 14 bases between them. This CDR3 region has 14 residues. In DNA, the CDR3 is TGTGCCAGCAGCCGTAACACCAGGGACTACGAGCAGTACTTC. Protein: CASSRNTRDYEQYF.

The chain is built from TRBV30 and TRBJ2-2; D is perhaps TRBD1 (7 bases). V dropped 5 bases and J dropped 6 bases, with 13 bases sitting between them. The germline V gene encodes CDR1 GTSNPN and CDR2 SVGIG (reference sequence). This CDR3 contains 13 residues. The chain's CDR3 is CAWGGQGAGELFF. Written as DNA, the CDR3 is TGTGCCTGGGGGGGGCAGGGGGCCGGGGAGCTGTTTTTT.

The chain links TRBV6-5 to TRBJ2-7; the D gene is possibly TRBD2 (6 bases). Trimming removed 0 bases at V and 3 bases at J, with 9 bases between. CDR3 length: 14 residues. In germline, CDR1 is MNHEY, CDR2 SVGAGI. The CDR3 protein is CASSYSGGVYEQYF. CDR3 nucleotide sequence: TGTGCCAGCAGTTACTCGGGAGGAGTCTACGAGCAGTACTTC.

V and J are TRBV2 and TRBJ1-5, with TRBD1 as a possible D gene (6 bases). CDR1 SNHLY and CDR2 FYNNEI come from the germline V gene. This CDR3 has 18 residues. V lost 6 bases and J lost 0, with 21 bases in between. This CDR3 is CASRDRGVGSSSNQPQHF. As DNA, the CDR3 is TGTGCCAGCAGGGACAGAGGGGTTGGGTCGTCTAGCAATCAGCCCCAGCATTTT.

This clone was seen just once. V usage is TRBV19 and J usage is TRBJ1-5; 7 bases are a match to TRBD1. V dropped 7 bases and J dropped 7; count of bases not matched to a gene: 10. The CDR3 has 14 amino acids. In germline, CDR1 is LNHDA, CDR2 SQIVND (reference sequence). CDR3 coding DNA: TGTGCCAGTATGGAAGGGGGCGCCGGACAGCCCCAGCATTTT. It specifies CASMEGGAGQPQHF.

A note on this clone: A read error may produce the germline difference seen at one junction end. This chain uses TRBV7-9 with TRBJ1-1, with 8 bases identical to TRBD1. Germline V gene sequence: CDR1 SEHNR, CDR2 FQNEAQ (reference sequence). The length of the CDR3 is 12 residues. The CDR3 region has the DNA TGTTCCAGCAGCTTAGGGACAGGAGAAGCTTTCTTT. This translates into CSSSLGTGEAFF.

The chain uses TRBV19 and TRBJ1-5; 9 bases line up with TRBD1. Germline trimming cut 6 bases from V and 2 bases from J; bases unmatched to any gene: 8. This CDR3 is built from 16 residues. Germline CDR1 is LNHDA and CDR2 is SQIVND (reference sequence). The CDR3 loop reads CASRSPDRGGNQPQHF. In DNA, the CDR3 is TGTGCCAGTAGATCCCCGGACAGGGGTGGCAATCAGCCCCAGCATTTT.

The rearrangement links TRBV7-9 to TRBJ2-7, with 7 positions matching TRBD1. CDR3 length: 14 residues. V lost 0 bases to trimming and J lost 2 bases; unmatched junction nucleotides: 1. The germline gives CDR1 SEHNR, CDR2 FQNEAQ (reference sequence). CDR3 bases: TGTGCCAGCAGCTTAGCTGGGACAGCCTACGAGCAGTACTTC. Translated: CASSLAGTAYEQYF.